This is a list of T cell receptor beta chains from one sample in a study of blood T cells in healthy people across ages. One entry per CDR3 protein, called by TCRdb with MiXCR from the 5' RACE reads. The data show some 1.6 million distinct CDR3 sequences, approximately 32% seen once. Sequencing used blood. The receptors come from a woman in her 30s in good health. Both conserved end residues are trimmed from each CDR3.

TRBV4-1 | ASSQGEGETQY
TRBV27 | ASSLQGRTAGAQY
TRBV5-1 | ASSSSGGVHNEQF
TRBV15 | ATSIGTGRTYEQY
TRBV5-1 | ASSLAASGNTIY
TRBV12-3/TRBV12-4 | ASSAGLGLHTGELF
TRBV18 | ASSPQAGGEQY
TRBV5-1 | ASSLEPGSGNTIY
TRBV4-1 | ASSLAVLNEKLF
TRBV30 | AWSGGTGRLNEKLF
TRBV5-1 | ASSWGQGFNEQY
TRBV7-2 | ASSSYIQGSETQY
TRBV12-3/TRBV12-4 | ASSRAGPSIFNEQF
TRBV6-1 | ATRRAGGPTDTQY
TRBV11-1 | ASRETGGPSEQF
TRBV5-1 | ASSLLAGKGETQY
TRBV3-1 | ASSQEAGFNGYT
TRBV11-2 | ASSFRGDSPLH
TRBV3-1 | ASSKSSNSGGRNEQF
TRBV14 | ASSHLAGGPNEQF
TRBV20-1 | SARGVATGSNEQF
TRBV20-1 | SARDLLAPPYNEQY
TRBV29-1 | GVVERPGGTDTQY
TRBV2 | ASSEIDPNTEAF